This T cell receptor (beta chain) was observed in a study of beta chain features in type 1 diabetes. This clone appeared a few times. Its specificity is not known. Since all of the isolated RNA was reverse transcribed, expressed TCRB transcripts were what got sequenced. Repertoires were generated with immunoSEQ multiplex PCR, while TCRdb's copy carries only in-frame clones and drops some. Found here are about 450,000 clones, more than 9.5% of them singletons; the top ten hold 0.035% to 0.05%. A CD45RO/CCR7/CD25/CD127/CD95/CD27 panel sorted naive, central memory, regulatory and stem cell-like memory CD4+ cells. Study outcomes and limitations: Patients showed naive, central memory and Treg TCRB repertoires that appeared more similar than those of healthy donors.

This CDR3 has 10 amino acids. The germline V and J ends were trimmed by 7 bases and 8 bases, with 11 bases remaining between them. CDR1 and CDR2 from the germline V gene are SQVTM and ANQGSEA. The sequenced sample consisted of naive CD4+ T cells from blood. The chain employs TRBV29-1 and TRBJ1-2, with a weak D call TRBD1 (5 bases). This TCR was sampled from a young woman in good health. The DNA of the CDR3 is TGCAGCGCGGACATGGAGGGCTACACCTTC. The encoded protein is CSADMEGYTF.